This T cell receptor (beta chain) comes out of a study of blood T cell repertoires in COVID-19. This table comes from immunoSEQ multiplex PCR, and its TCRdb copy is limited to in-frame clones, with some not included. The sample lists some 100,000 clones; about 85% were seen once. CDR1 is SGHAT and CDR2 is FQNNGV in the germline V gene. The CDR3 is 16 amino acids. V was pared by 5 bases and J by 6 bases, with 14 bases of the junction left unmatched. This sequence originates from a man in his 60s with acute or convalescent COVID-19. This chain connects TRBV11-2 to TRBJ2-7; 9 bases fit TRBD1. The sample taken for sequencing was peripheral blood. This chain's CDR3 is CASSPRQGVFPSEQYF. CDR3 nucleotide sequence: TGTGCCAGCAGCCCGCGACAGGGGGTATTTCCTTCCGAGCAGTACTTC.